The next 2 T cell receptor beta chains were all read from a single sample in a study of tumor T cells in aggressive B-cell lymphoma. TCRdb keeps only in-frame clones here, not all; method: immunoSEQ multiplex PCR. The repertoire holds 3,500 to 4,000 clones, with roughly 89% as singletons. Material: tumor tissue. Receptor source: an adult with diffuse large B cell lymphoma.

This chain links TRBV5-6 with TRBJ1-4, with 7 bases identical to TRBD1. The CDR3 consists of 15 residues. The germline V gene has CDR1 SGHDT and CDR2 YYEEEE. With 4 bases clipped from V and 6 bases from J, the junction kept 9 bases outside the gene matches. The CDR3: CASSDSGGFDEKLFF. In DNA, the CDR3 is TGTGCCAGCAGCGACTCAGGGGGATTCGATGAAAAACTGTTTTTT.

The chain has TRBV28 and TRBJ1-2; D possibly corresponds to TRBD1 (6 bases). The germline V gene encodes CDR1 MDHEN and CDR2 SYDVKM. V was trimmed by 6 bases and J by 8 bases, leaving 10 bases between them. CDR3 length equals 11 residues. This CDR3 is CASSQGGGYTF. DNA of the CDR3: TGTGCCAGCAGCCAAGGGGGAGGCTACACCTTC.